Below, one TCR beta chain is given with its context. TCRdb keeps only in-frame clones here, not all; method: immunoSEQ multiplex PCR. The sample lists under 350,000 clones, 65% to 90% occurring once. This sample was taken from a study of cytomegalovirus exposure and HLA in healthy donors. Unmatched junction bases numbered 8, after V lost 1 base and J lost 3 bases. The CDR3 loop spans 17 amino acids. Per the germline V gene, CDR1 is SGHRS and CDR2 is YFSETQ. The receptor's source is a woman aged 18 to 35 in good health and CMV-seronegative. The sample was PBMCs. This chain uses TRBV5-1 with TRBJ2-2; 8 bases align to TRBD1. The CDR3 reads CASSLYVRGQDTGELFF. The CDR3 nucleotides are TGCGCCAGCAGCTTGTACGTCAGGGGGCAGGACACCGGGGAGCTGTTTTTT.